This record looks at one T cell receptor beta chain sequence and its context. The specificity of this receptor is unknown. Base qualities are not at hand, and no much larger clone is one base apart. Including cysteine and phenylalanine, the CDR3 has 14 amino acids. Only CDR3 DNA remains: 42 bases, in frame from the first base. V trim: 5 bases; J trim: 8 bases; unmatched bases: 5. According to the germline V gene (reference sequence), CDR1 reads SEHNR and CDR2 reads FQNEAQ. Whole blood was collected in K2EDTA tubes by collaborating institutions according to the institutions' own protocols. For TCRbeta analysis, collaborators shipped samples in one of three forms: frozen whole blood, isolated PBMCs, or DNA extracted from either of those sample types. The immunoSEQ Assay, a bias-controlled multiplex PCR, was used to amplify TCRbeta CDR3 regions from genomic DNA. In the original analysis: The number of nucleated cells in each sample was estimated by amplification of reference gene primers within the assay. To quantify the absolute abundance of each unique TCRbeta CDR3 rearrangement, sequence reads were collapsed and filtered. For each sample, productive Simpson clonality was calculated by taking the square root of Simpson's diversity index across productive rearrangements. TCRdb holds this immuneACCESS table with in-frame rearrangements only. Some clones are missing; in checked studies, unresolved V genes explain under half, and the rest has no known cause. The DNA gave D and trimming, while V, J and clone size come from that table. This sample comprises approximately 70,000 clones, 80% to 90% of them detected only once. 6% to 7% of the sample is in the top ten clones.

This specimen comes from a study of blood T cell repertoires in COVID-19 (TCRdb year 2020). Notes on the research overall: Collaborator samples came from the United States, Italy and Spain and covered acute and convalescent phases of COVID-19. The prospective study material was composed of cDNA or gDNA derived from T cells, B-cell-depleted T cells, or PBMCs. Subjects who had been exposed to COVID-19, were actively infected with it, or had recovered from it provided the deeply sampled blood TCRbeta repertoires that made up the dataset. A freely available public database, intended as a resource for researchers studying the immune response to SARS-CoV-2, is where the repertoires were released. The samples were drawn from the first 160 participants of the ongoing ImmuneRACE study and from some 1,300 subjects provided by 6 global collaborators. Nearly every sample came with metadata listing a de-identified subject ID, COVID-19 status, age in years and sex. HLA class I and class II types, where available, came from metadata supplied by the sample provider rather than from assay-based typing. Here is what the overall study found, with its caveats: The amount of clinical and demographic metadata varied by source and participant and was provided uncurated.

What was sequenced was peripheral blood. The TCR comes from a woman aged 45-60 years with acute or convalescent COVID-19. The chain was built from TRBV7-9 and TRBJ1-3, and TRBD1 matches 11 of the central bases. The DNA sequence follows: TGTGCCAGCAGCGCCGGGACAGGGGGAGACACCATATATTTT. Its translation reads: CASSAGTGGDTIYF. Beyond the CDR3, the reference TRBV7-9 and TRBJ1-3 genes provide the residues; the full variable domain reads: DTGVSQNPRHKITKRGQNVTFRCDPISEHNRLYWYRQTLGQGPEFLTYFQNEAQLEKSRLLSDRFSAERPKGSFSTLEIQRTEQGDSAMYLCASSAGTGGDTIYFGEGSWLTVV.